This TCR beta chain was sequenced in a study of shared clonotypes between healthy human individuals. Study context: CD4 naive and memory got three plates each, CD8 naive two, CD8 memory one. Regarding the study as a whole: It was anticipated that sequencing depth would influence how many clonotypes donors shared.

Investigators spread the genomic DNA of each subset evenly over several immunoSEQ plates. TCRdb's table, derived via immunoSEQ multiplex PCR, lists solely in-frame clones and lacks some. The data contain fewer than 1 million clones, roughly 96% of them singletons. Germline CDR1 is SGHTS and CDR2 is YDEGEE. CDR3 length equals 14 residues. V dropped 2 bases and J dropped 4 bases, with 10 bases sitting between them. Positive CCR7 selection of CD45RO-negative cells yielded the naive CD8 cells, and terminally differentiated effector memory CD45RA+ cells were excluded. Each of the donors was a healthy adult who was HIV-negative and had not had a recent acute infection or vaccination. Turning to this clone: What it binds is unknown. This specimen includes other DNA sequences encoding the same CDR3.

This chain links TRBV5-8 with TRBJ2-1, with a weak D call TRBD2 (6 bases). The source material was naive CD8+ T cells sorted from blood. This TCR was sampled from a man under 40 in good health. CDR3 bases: TGTGCCAGCAGCTTCGGGGGTTCATACAATGAGCAGTTCTTC. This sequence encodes CASSFGGSYNEQFF.